These T cell receptor beta chains were read from a single sample in a study of blood T cells in healthy people across ages. TCRdb called the 5' RACE reads again in MiXCR, with one record for every CDR3 protein. Altogether fewer than 1,000,000 distinct CDR3 sequences are present, 35% to 60% being singletons, with the ten largest covering 15% to 20%. Sequencing was performed on blood. The receptor source for this set is an elderly man in good health. The CDR3 runs from the conserved cysteine through the conserved F or W. The D gene is left open where the match is weak. Clone size is stated in some rows and not others, as once, few, many or a class when expanded.

J,V,size,D,CDR3,DNA
TRBJ1-2,TRBV4-3,.,.,CASSQDPSGNYGYTF,TGCGCCAGCAGCCAAGATCCCTCAGGGAACTATGGCTACACCTTC
TRBJ1-1,TRBV12-3/TRBV12-4,.,TRBD1,CASSLRGTGGISEAFF,TGTGCCAGCAGTTTAAGGGGGACAGGGGGCATCTCTGAAGCTTTCTTT
TRBJ2-3,TRBV5-1,once,.,CASSVRPDPTDTQYF,TGCGCCAGCAGCGTTCGGCCAGACCCCACAGATACGCAGTATTTT
TRBJ2-5,TRBV7-7,many,.,CASSQAGWETQYF,TGTGCTAGCAGCCAGGCAGGGTGGGAGACCCAGTACTTC
TRBJ2-1,TRBV7-7,.,.,CASTHARAEQFF,TGTGCCAGCACCCATGCACGGGCTGAGCAGTTCTTC
TRBJ2-7,TRBV27,few,.,CASSLLGVTEQYF,TGTGCCAGCAGTTTACTAGGGGTAACTGAGCAGTACTTC
TRBJ2-1,TRBV12-3/TRBV12-4,few,TRBD1,CASRPGTEAYNEQFF,TGTGCCAGCAGACCCGGGACAGAGGCGTACAATGAGCAGTTCTTC
TRBJ2-3,TRBV6-5,once,TRBD2,CASSYLAGVSPGDTQYF,TGTGCCAGCAGTTACTTAGCGGGAGTTAGTCCGGGAGATACGCAGTATTTT
TRBJ2-1,TRBV20-1,few,TRBD2,CSARDRGGVSEQFF,TGCAGTGCTAGAGATCGGGGGGGCGTGAGTGAGCAGTTCTTC
TRBJ2-1,TRBV20-1,.,TRBD1,CSARTGSNEQFF,TGCAGTGCAAGGACAGGGTCCAATGAGCAGTTCTTC
TRBJ1-1,TRBV5-1,few,.,CASSLRQRNTEAFF,TGCGCCAGCAGCTTGAGACAGCGGAACACTGAAGCTTTCTTT
TRBJ2-7,TRBV11-2,.,.,CASSFDTIYEQYF,TGTGCCAGCAGCTTTGACACCATCTACGAGCAGTACTTC
TRBJ1-2,TRBV18,.,.,CASSPAGRAYGYTF,TGTGCCAGCTCACCGGCAGGGAGGGCCTATGGCTACACCTTC
TRBJ1-1,TRBV29-1,few,.,CSVAIVADTEAFF,TGCAGCGTGGCGATCGTGGCAGACACTGAAGCTTTCTTT
TRBJ2-3,TRBV9,.,.,CASSYDWDTQYF,TGTGCCAGCAGCTACGATTGGGATACGCAGTATTTT
TRBJ1-2,TRBV29-1,few,.,CSVEDPGGGYTF,TGCAGCGTTGAAGATCCCGGGGGCGGCTACACCTTC
TRBJ2-1,TRBV7-2,.,TRBD1,CASSRQGQTREQFF,TGTGCCAGCAGCAGACAGGGACAAACGAGGGAGCAGTTCTTC
TRBJ2-1,TRBV14,.,.,CASSRVPGRGTSYNEQFF,TGTGCCAGCAGCCGAGTCCCGGGACGGGGAACGTCCTACAATGAGCAGTTCTTC
TRBJ2-7,TRBV5-1,many,TRBD1,CASSRDRRTYEQYF,TGCGCCAGCAGCAGGGACAGGAGAACCTACGAGCAGTACTTC
TRBJ2-3,TRBV4-3,few,.,CASSQDFGGALSDTQYF,TGCGCCAGCAGCCAAGATTTCGGGGGCGCATTGTCAGATACGCAGTATTTT